The 27 T cell receptor beta chains listed next were all sequenced from one sample in a study of blood T cell repertoires in COVID-19 (dated by TCRdb to the early 2020s). Library construction relied on the immunoSEQ multiplex PCR assay. TCRdb carries this immuneACCESS record with in-frame sequences only. Its versions omit some clonotypes, under half of them owing to an unresolved V gene in the studies checked, with the rest unexplained. This sample lists a few hundred thousand clones; roughly 89% were detected once. Of the sample, approximately 6.2% is held by the ten largest clones. Sequenced material: peripheral blood. All receptors come from a man aged 60-69 years who had recovered from COVID-19.

The chain uses TRBV7-3 and TRBJ2-2; 8 positions agree with TRBD1. The V and J ends lost 6 bases and 7 bases, in that order; junction bases with no gene match: 7. This CDR3 comprises 14 residues. Germline values: CDR1 SGHTA, CDR2 FQGTGA. For the CDR3, the DNA is TGTGCCAGCAGTGGTCAGGGGGCGGTCGGGGAGCTGTTTTTT. It encodes CASSGQGAVGELFF.

J is TRBJ2-7 and V is TRBV27; 7 nucleotides align to TRBD2. This CDR3 has 15 amino acids. Germline CDR1 reads MNHEY; CDR2 reads SMNVEV (reference sequence). J was trimmed by 0 bases and V by 5 bases; bases with no gene match: 7. The CDR3 region has the DNA TGTGCCAGCAGTCCCGCCCAGCGGGGCTCCTACGAGCAGTACTTC. It specifies CASSPAQRGSYEQYF.

The V and J genes are TRBV5-1 and TRBJ2-7; 8 bases are shared with TRBD2. The CDR3 spans 15 residues. CDR1 and CDR2 (germline): SGHRS, YFSETQ. Unmatched junction bases numbered 14, after V lost 5 bases and J lost 7 bases. CDR3 in amino acids: CASSLRADGGGEQYF. The CDR3 nucleotides are TGCGCCAGCAGTCTTAGAGCGGACGGCGGGGGGGAGCAGTACTTC.

CDR3: CASSLGAQSSYNEQFF. The CDR3 region has the DNA TGTGCCAGCAGCTTAGGGGCCCAGAGCTCCTACAATGAGCAGTTCTTC. The chain has TRBV7-2 and TRBJ2-1; no clear D gene. Germline V gene data show CDR1 as SGHTA and CDR2 as FQGNSA. Trimming cost V 1 base and J 0 bases, with 10 bases left between them. This CDR3 is built from 16 residues.

The chain joins TRBV11-2 to TRBJ2-7; 7 bases line up with TRBD1. The CDR3 is 14 residues long. Trimming at V came to 2 bases and at J to 4 bases, leaving 5 bases not matched to a gene. Germline V lookup: CDR1 SGHAT, CDR2 FQNNGV. CDR3 residues: CASSLRQGQYEQYF. The CDR3 DNA sequence: TGTGCCAGCAGCTTACGACAGGGTCAGTACGAGCAGTACTTC.

The gene calls are TRBV6-2 or TRBV6-3 and TRBJ2-1; 10 bases are a match to TRBD1. Germline V lookup: CDR1 MNHEY, CDR2 SVGEGT. The CDR3 has 16 residues. V shed 2 bases and J 6 bases; nucleotides not matched to a gene: 7. The DNA for the CDR3 is TGTGCCAGCAGTTACGCCCGGACAGGGGGTTTCAATGAGCAGTTCTTC. Translating gives CASSYARTGGFNEQFF.

V usage is TRBV7-2 and J usage is TRBJ2-2; D remains unclear. V lost 6 bases, J lost 1 base, and 6 bases lay in between. CDR1 is SGHTA, CDR2 FQGNSA, per germline. CDR3 size: 13 residues. The CDR3 DNA sequence: TGTGCCAGCAGTTACAGGAACACCGGGGAGCTGTTTTTT. Translated, it gives CASSYRNTGELFF.

The J gene is TRBJ1-4, the V gene TRBV7-8; a possible D gene is TRBD1 (6 bases). Germline CDR1 SGHVS, CDR2 FQNEAQ. Trimming took off 2 bases at V and 4 bases at J, with 20 bases between the two ends. This CDR3 is built from 18 residues. The CDR3 sequence is CASSLIVGGGTINEKLFF. The CDR3 DNA is TGTGCCAGCAGCTTAATTGTTGGGGGCGGTACAATTAATGAAAAACTGTTTTTT.

The genes are TRBV21-1 and TRBJ1-1; TRBD1 is taken as the D call from the table, unchecked against the DNA. TRBV21-1 is described as a pseudogene. The CDR3 length is 12 residues. CDR3 DNA: TGTGCCAGCACAACCCGGCGCAGGGAAGCTTTCTTT. Its translation is CASTTRRREAFF.

The V call is TRBV2, the J call TRBJ2-1; 8 bases map to TRBD1. Unmatched junction bases numbered 8, after V lost 7 bases and J lost 6 bases. The CDR3 sequence is 14 residues long. Per the germline V gene, CDR1 is SNHLY and CDR2 is FYNNEI. The DNA for the CDR3 is TGTGCCAGCACGAGACAGGGGTGGGGCAATGAGCAGTTCTTC. Translating it yields CASTRQGWGNEQFF. The complete variable domain, with remaining parts taken from reference TRBV2 and TRBJ2-1, reads EPEVTQTPSHQVTQMGQEVILRCVPISNHLYFYWYRQILGQKVEFLVSFYNNEISEKSEIFDDQFSVERPDGSNFTLKIRSTKLEDSAMYFCASTRQGWGNEQFFGPGTRLTVL.

This clone was observed a single time. This chain links TRBV18 with TRBJ2-1; 9 bases are a match to TRBD1. Germline values: CDR1 KGHSH, CDR2 LQKENI. V shed 3 bases, J shed 9 bases, and the junction held 9 bases outside the gene matches. The CDR3 is made up of 15 amino acids. CDR3 nucleotides: TGTGCCAGCTCACCCCCGGGACAGGGATACGGTGAGCAGTTCTTC. This encodes CASSPPGQGYGEQFF.

The chain combines TRBV5-1 with TRBJ1-1; D may be TRBD1 (6 bases). Germline V lookup: CDR1 SGHRS, CDR2 YFSETQ. Deletions cut 0 bases from V and 0 bases from J, with 12 bases between. The CDR3 extends over 16 amino acids. The CDR3 loop reads CASSLDARGMNTEAFF. The CDR3 coding sequence is TGCGCCAGCAGCTTGGATGCTAGGGGGATGAACACTGAAGCTTTCTTT. Drawing the rest from reference TRBV5-1 and TRBJ1-1, the complete variable domain is KAGVTQTPRYLIKTRGQQVTLSCSPISGHRSVSWYQQTPGQGLQFLFEYFSETQRNKGNFPGRFSGRQFSNSRSEMNVSTLELGDSALYLCASSLDARGMNTEAFFGQGTRLTVV.

The V and J genes are TRBV18 and TRBJ1-6; D is uncertain. V lost 3 bases to trimming and J lost 9 bases, with 12 bases between them. Germline-derived CDR1 and CDR2 are KGHSH and LQKENI. The CDR3 extends over 14 amino acids. CDR3 residues: CASSPAQTGSPLHF. The CDR3, as DNA: TGTGCCAGCTCACCCGCCCAAACCGGTTCACCCCTCCACTTT.

J is TRBJ1-6 and V is TRBV11-1, with D possibly being TRBD1 (5 bases). The CDR3 covers 14 residues. V was trimmed by 3 bases and J by 9 bases, leaving 12 bases between them. Germline V lookup: CDR1 SGHAT, CDR2 FQDESV (reference sequence). Here the CDR3 reads CASSFHTGASPLHF. CDR3 DNA: TGTGCCAGCAGCTTTCACACAGGCGCTTCACCCCTCCACTTT.

The genes are TRBV6-4 and TRBJ1-2, with TRBD1 as a possible D gene (6 bases). The CDR3 length is 14 residues. Germline V gene lookup returns CDR1 MRHNA and CDR2 SNTAGT. With 6 bases removed from V and 2 bases from J, the gap between germline ends came to 13 bases. In DNA, the CDR3 is TGTGCCAGCAGGACCGGGCAGGGGAACTATGGCTACACCTTC. This sequence encodes CASRTGQGNYGYTF.

This clone occurred once. This chain joins TRBV5-1 and TRBJ2-5, with D maybe TRBD2 (5 bases). Germline assignment: CDR1 SGHRS and CDR2 YFSETQ. The V gene lost 4 bases and the J gene lost 4 bases, with 20 bases spanning the gap. The CDR3 covers 16 residues. This CDR3 reads CASSLAGGQVRETQYF. CDR3 nucleotide sequence: TGCGCCAGCAGCCTAGCTGGTGGGCAGGTCCGAGAGACCCAGTACTTC.

The rearrangement joins TRBV28 to TRBJ2-6; tentatively, D is TRBD2 (5 bases). The V end lost 1 base, the J end lost 2 bases, and 6 bases lay between the germline ends. CDR1 and CDR2 from the germline V gene are MDHEN and SYDVKM. This CDR3 has 15 amino acids. The CDR3 loop reads CASSLFGTGANVLTF. The CDR3, as DNA: TGTGCCAGCAGTTTATTCGGGACTGGGGCCAACGTCCTGACTTTC.

This clone has a handful of counts. The genes are TRBV7-9 and TRBJ1-2; weak D call: TRBD1 (5 bases). The germline gives CDR1 SEHNR, CDR2 FQNEAQ (reference sequence). CDR3 size: 17 residues. V lost 1 base and J lost 0, with 15 bases in between. The CDR3, as DNA: TGTGCCAGCAGCTTAGAGATAGGGGCCTTCCCTAACTATGGCTACACCTTC. It is translated as CASSLEIGAFPNYGYTF.

V usage is TRBV24-1 and J usage is TRBJ1-1; D is ambiguous. The germline V and J ends were trimmed by 5 bases and 3 bases, with 24 bases remaining between them. The V gene's germline CDR1 is KGHDR and CDR2 SFDVKD. The CDR3 has 18 amino acids. The CDR3 protein is CATSGRGSFLRTDTEAFF. CDR3 coding DNA: TGTGCCACCAGTGGACGAGGGTCATTCCTGAGGACGGACACTGAAGCTTTCTTT.

The J gene is TRBJ2-1, the V gene TRBV28; tentatively, D is TRBD1 (6 bases). Germline loops: CDR1 MDHEN, CDR2 SYDVKM. The CDR3 extends over 15 amino acids. Trimming removed 6 bases at V and 6 bases at J, with 18 bases between. CDR3 DNA sequence: TGTGCCAGCAGGGGGGCGGGCCAAGGCTTCAATGAGCAGTTCTTC. It yields the protein CASRGAGQGFNEQFF.

The chain links TRBV10-2 to TRBJ1-1, with TRBD1 as a possible D gene (5 bases). Trimming left V 8 bases short and J 8 bases short, with 15 bases between. The CDR3 covers 12 residues. The germline gives CDR1 WSHSY, CDR2 SAAADI. The CDR3 nucleotides are TGCGCCAGCCTTGGGCGGGGGACGGAAGCTTTCTTT. Translation: CASLGRGTEAFF.

This clone was recorded once. The CDR3 DNA is TGTGCCAGCAGACCTGGGGGGGTAACTGGCTACACCTTC. Translation: CASRPGGVTGYTF. The V call is TRBV3-1 (or the pseudogene TRBV3-2), the J call TRBJ1-2, with a weak D call TRBD1 (5 bases). The CDR3 length is 13 residues. Germline values: CDR1 LGHDT, CDR2 YNNKEL (reference sequence). V was trimmed by 6 bases and J by 7 bases, leaving 15 bases between them.

This rearrangement joins TRBV6-4 to TRBJ1-1; TRBD1 agrees at 7 bases. The CDR3 length is 13 residues. CDR1 and CDR2 from the germline V gene are MRHNA and SNTAGT. V gave up 6 bases and J gave up 5 bases; unmatched junction bases: 6. CDR3 loop: CASSRQGGTEAFF. The CDR3 coding sequence is TGTGCCAGCAGCCGACAGGGCGGAACTGAAGCTTTCTTT.

The chain links TRBV4-2 to TRBJ2-7, with 7 positions matching TRBD2. This CDR3 region has 14 residues. With V trimmed by 0 bases and J by 13 bases, 12 bases remained unmatched. Germline V gives CDR1 LGHNA, CDR2 YNFKEQ. In DNA, the CDR3 is TGTGCCAGCAGCCAAGACGGAGGAGATGGGGAGGGTTACTTC. Translated: CASSQDGGDGEGYF.

For this clone: Other DNA sequences from this sample encode an identical CDR3 as well. The rearrangement links TRBV5-1 to TRBJ2-5; possibly TRBD2 for D (6 bases). The CDR3 runs to 14 residues. The V and J ends lost 7 bases and 1 base respectively, with 14 bases between them. Per the germline V gene, CDR1 is SGHRS and CDR2 is YFSETQ. The CDR3 reads CASSQAGGQETQYF. The CDR3 region has the DNA TGCGCCAGCTCTCAGGCCGGGGGCCAAGAGACCCAGTACTTC.

V is TRBV30 and J is TRBJ1-1; maybe TRBD1 (6 bases). The CDR3 runs 13 residues. V shed 5 bases and J shed 1 base, with 11 bases lying between them. CDR1 GTSNPN and CDR2 SVGIG come from the germline V gene (reference sequence). CDR3 loop: CAWDGQPNTEAFF. The CDR3 nucleotides are TGTGCCTGGGATGGACAGCCGAACACTGAAGCTTTCTTT.

The chain is built from TRBV2 and TRBJ2-1; 7 bases align to TRBD1. This CDR3 is built from 15 residues. J was trimmed by 3 bases and V by 2 bases; bases with no gene match: 4. CDR1 is SNHLY and CDR2 is FYNNEI in the germline V gene. The CDR3 sequence is CASSEQGQNYNEQFF. For the CDR3, the DNA is TGTGCCAGCAGTGAACAGGGACAGAACTACAATGAGCAGTTCTTC.